This note documents a single T cell receptor (beta chain) sequence. What it binds is unknown. The sample is drawn from a study of OX40 agonist ivuxolimab in advanced cancers. Overall study: Three patients responded partially, comprising one with hepatocellular carcinoma and two with cutaneous melanoma. General study points: CD4+ T cells averaged fewer expanded clones than CD8+ T cells.

Sequencing was performed with immunoSEQ multiplex PCR; in TCRdb, only in-frame clones are kept and a portion is missing. The data show approximately 46,000 clones, approximately 80% seen once. Germline V CDR1 and CDR2: SGHAT, FQNNGV. V lost 4 bases and J 0 bases, leaving 12 bases between the germline ends. This CDR3 has 15 residues. This receptor was taken from an adult with an advanced solid tumor such as melanoma, head and neck, liver or kidney cancer. Source: CD4+ or CD8+ T cells sorted from blood, taken in a trial of the OX40 agonist ivuxolimab. The J gene is TRBJ1-2, the V gene TRBV11-2, with D uncertain. The CDR3 spells CASSSRRSANYGYTF. In DNA, the CDR3 is TGTGCCAGCAGCTCTCGACGCTCAGCTAACTATGGCTACACCTTC.